The present T cell receptor (beta chain) was sequenced within a study of T cell clonality in common variable immunodeficiency. Points from the study as a whole: Reportedly, TCR beta sequences from common variable immunodeficiency showed fewer deletions and N-nucleotide insertions.

The CDR3 loop spans 15 amino acids. The germline V gene has CDR1 MNHEY and CDR2 SVGEGT. The V segment lost 6 bases and the J segment 0 bases; nucleotides outside the gene matches: 5. This clone has more than one count but fewer than ten. Its antigen is still unknown. The read falls 3 residues short of the CDR3 end, and the missing part is taken from the germline J gene. Equal genomic DNA amounts from CVID and control samples were sequenced. The protocol was immunoSEQ multiplex PCR, while the TCRdb copy is restricted to in-frame clones and leaves out a portion. The data show about 34,000 clones, with none appearing a single time.

This chain links TRBV6-2 or TRBV6-3 with TRBJ2-4; 7 positions agree with TRBD2. Sequencing was performed on peripheral blood mononuclear cells. The origin of this receptor is a human donor with common variable immunodeficiency. The CDR3 loop is CASRFSGLAKNIQYF. CDR3 DNA (partial): TGTGCCAGCAGATTTAGCGGGCTAGCCAAAAACATT.